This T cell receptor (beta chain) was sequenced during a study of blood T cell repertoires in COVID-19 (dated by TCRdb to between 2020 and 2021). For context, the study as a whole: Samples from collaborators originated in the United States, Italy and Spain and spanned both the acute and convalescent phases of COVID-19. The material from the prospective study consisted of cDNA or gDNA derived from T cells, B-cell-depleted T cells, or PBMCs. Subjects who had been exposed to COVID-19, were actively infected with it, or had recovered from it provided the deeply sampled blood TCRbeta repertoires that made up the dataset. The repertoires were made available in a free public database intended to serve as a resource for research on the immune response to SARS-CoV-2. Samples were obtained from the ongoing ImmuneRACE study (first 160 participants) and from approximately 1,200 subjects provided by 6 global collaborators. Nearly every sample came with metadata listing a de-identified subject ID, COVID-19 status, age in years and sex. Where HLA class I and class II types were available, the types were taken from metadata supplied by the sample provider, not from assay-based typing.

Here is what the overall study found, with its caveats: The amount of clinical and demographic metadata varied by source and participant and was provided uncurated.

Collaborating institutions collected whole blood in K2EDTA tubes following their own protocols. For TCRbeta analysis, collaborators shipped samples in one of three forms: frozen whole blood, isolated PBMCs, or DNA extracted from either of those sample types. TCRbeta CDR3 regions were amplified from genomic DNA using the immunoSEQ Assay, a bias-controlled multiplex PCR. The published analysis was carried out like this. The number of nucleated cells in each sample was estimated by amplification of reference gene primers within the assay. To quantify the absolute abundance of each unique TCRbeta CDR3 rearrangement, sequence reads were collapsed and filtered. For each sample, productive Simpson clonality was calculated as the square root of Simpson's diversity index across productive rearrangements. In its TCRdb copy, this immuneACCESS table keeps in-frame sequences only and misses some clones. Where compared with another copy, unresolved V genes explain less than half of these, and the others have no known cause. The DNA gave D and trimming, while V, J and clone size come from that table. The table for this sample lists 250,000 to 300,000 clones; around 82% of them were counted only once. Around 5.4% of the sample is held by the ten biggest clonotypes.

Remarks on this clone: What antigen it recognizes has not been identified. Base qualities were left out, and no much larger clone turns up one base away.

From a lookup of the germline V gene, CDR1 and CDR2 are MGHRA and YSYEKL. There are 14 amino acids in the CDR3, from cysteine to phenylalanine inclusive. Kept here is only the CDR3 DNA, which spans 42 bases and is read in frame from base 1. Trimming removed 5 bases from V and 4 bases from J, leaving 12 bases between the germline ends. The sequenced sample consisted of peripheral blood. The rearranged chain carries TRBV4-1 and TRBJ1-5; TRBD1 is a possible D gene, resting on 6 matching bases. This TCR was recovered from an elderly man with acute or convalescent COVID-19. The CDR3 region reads CASSEYDRNQPQHF. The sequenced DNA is TGCGCCAGCAGCGAATACGACAGGAATCAGCCCCAGCATTTT.